The clone carrying this TCR beta chain was seen once. This sample stems from a study of blood T cell repertoires in COVID-19. The CDR3 contains 16 residues. The germline V gene encodes CDR1 MDHEN and CDR2 SYDVKM. Between the trimmed V and J ends, which lost 3 bases and 2 bases, there was a span of 16 bases. In the original processing: Reference gene primer amplification yielded estimated nucleated cell counts. Some clones are missing from TCRdb's copy, which holds only in-frame ones; the method was immunoSEQ multiplex PCR. D and trimming were read from the DNA, whereas the V and J calls and clone size are those reported in that table. The profile covers around 230,000 clones, with over 75% appearing a single time and roughly 5% taken by the ten largest.

This rearrangement joins TRBV28 to TRBJ1-2; perhaps TRBD1 as D (5 bases). Sequenced material: peripheral blood. The source of this sequence is a man aged 45-65 years with COVID-19, enrolled during active disease. CDR3 coding DNA: TGTGCCAGCAGTTTGGGGGGTTCCGGAACAAACTATGGCTACACCTTC. It translates to CASSLGGSGTNYGYTF.